This TCR beta chain was documented in a study of vaccination effects on CD4 cells after COVID-19. Study observations and caveats: Most post-vaccine spike-reactive clones in convalescents were new, not infection-derived.

Turning to this clone: Antigen specificity is unknown.

Repertoires were generated with immunoSEQ multiplex PCR, while TCRdb's copy carries only in-frame clones and drops some. The sample has tens of thousands of clones; 76% are singletons. Ahead of sequencing, the ViraFEST assay grew antigen-specific CD4+ T cells using viral peptide pools. Culturing for about 10 days preceded CD4+ T cell isolation. PCR confirmed that the person was infected with SARS-CoV-2 between March and December 2020. Serving as the negative control culture was a pool of HIV-1 Nef peptides. Half-medium exchanges with IL-2 medium took place on days 3 and 7. Unmatched junction bases numbered 4, after V lost 7 bases and J lost 5 bases. Germline CDR1 LNHDA, CDR2 SQIVND (reference sequence). The CDR3 contains 13 residues.

The sample was CD4+ T cells from PBMCs cultured with HIV peptides, taken before COVID-19 vaccination. The subset was: HIV-1 Nef peptide pool negative control/reference culture. The source is a human donor who had a prior SARS-CoV-2 infection. The genes are TRBV19 and TRBJ2-5; TRBD2 matches 10 bases. CDR3 protein: CASKERGGETQYF. The DNA for the CDR3 is TGTGCCAGTAAGGAGCGGGGGGGCGAGACCCAGTACTTC.